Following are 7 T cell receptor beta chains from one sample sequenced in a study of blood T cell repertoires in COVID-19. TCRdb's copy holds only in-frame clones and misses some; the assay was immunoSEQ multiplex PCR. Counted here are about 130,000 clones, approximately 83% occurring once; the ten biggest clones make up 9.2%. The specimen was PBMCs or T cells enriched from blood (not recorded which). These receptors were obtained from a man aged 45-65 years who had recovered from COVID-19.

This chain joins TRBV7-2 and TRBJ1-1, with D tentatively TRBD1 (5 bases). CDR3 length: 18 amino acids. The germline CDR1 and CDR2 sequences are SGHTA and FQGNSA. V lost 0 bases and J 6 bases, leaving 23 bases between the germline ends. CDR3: CASSLAGRGDPRYAEAFF. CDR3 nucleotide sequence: TGTGCCAGCAGCTTAGCCGGCCGGGGGGACCCACGCTACGCTGAAGCTTTCTTT.

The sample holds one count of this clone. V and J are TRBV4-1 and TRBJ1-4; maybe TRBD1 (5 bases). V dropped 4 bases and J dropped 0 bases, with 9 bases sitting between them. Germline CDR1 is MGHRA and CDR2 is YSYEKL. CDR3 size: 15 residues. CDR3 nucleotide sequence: TGCGCCAGCAGCCGCAGGGAACCAACTAATGAAAAACTGTTTTTT. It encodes CASSRREPTNEKLFF.

The CDR3 sequence is CASSTDRYSNQPQHF. In nucleotides, the CDR3 is TGTGCCAGCAGTACCGACAGGTATAGCAATCAGCCCCAGCATTTT. V usage is TRBV2 and J usage is TRBJ1-5; possibly TRBD1 for D (6 bases). The CDR3 totals 15 residues. Germline-derived CDR1 and CDR2 are SNHLY and FYNNEI. Trimming removed 5 bases at V and 0 bases at J, with 11 bases between.

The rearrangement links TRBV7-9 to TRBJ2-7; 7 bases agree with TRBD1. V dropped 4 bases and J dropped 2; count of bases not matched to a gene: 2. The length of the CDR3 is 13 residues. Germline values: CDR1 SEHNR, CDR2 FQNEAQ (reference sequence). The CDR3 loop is CASSSGQTYEQYF. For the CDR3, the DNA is TGTGCCAGCAGCTCGGGACAGACCTACGAGCAGTACTTC.

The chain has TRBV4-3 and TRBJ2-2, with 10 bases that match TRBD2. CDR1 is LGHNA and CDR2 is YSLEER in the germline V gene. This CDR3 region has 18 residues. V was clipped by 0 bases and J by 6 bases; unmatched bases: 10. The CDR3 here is CASSQDRSGGLRSGELFF. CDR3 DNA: TGCGCCAGCAGCCAAGACCGTAGCGGGGGGCTTCGTTCCGGGGAGCTGTTTTTT.

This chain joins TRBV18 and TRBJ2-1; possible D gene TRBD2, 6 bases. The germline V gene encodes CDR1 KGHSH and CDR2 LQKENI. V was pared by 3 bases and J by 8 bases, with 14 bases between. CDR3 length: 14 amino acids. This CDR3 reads CASSPSGGTYEQFF. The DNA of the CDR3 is TGTGCCAGCTCACCGAGTGGGGGGACCTATGAGCAGTTCTTC.

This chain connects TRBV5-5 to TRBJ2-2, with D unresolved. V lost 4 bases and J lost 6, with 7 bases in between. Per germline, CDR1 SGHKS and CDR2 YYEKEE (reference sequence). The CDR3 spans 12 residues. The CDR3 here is CASSLVSGELFF. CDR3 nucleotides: TGTGCCAGCAGCCTGGTATCCGGGGAGCTGTTTTTT.